The source of this T cell receptor (beta chain) is a study of cytomegalovirus exposure and HLA in healthy donors. Across the whole study: An early data release held 75 million to 100 million unique TCRs from HLA-typed donors. Findings of the study overall: Presence/absence results assume similar sequencing depth per donor, which may not hold. A later analysis found TCR association rates differed by HLA locus, highest for DRB1 and lowest for HLA-C.

The primer mix had 60 Vbeta and 13 Jbeta primers. Profiled with immunoSEQ multiplex PCR; TCRdb holds only in-frame clones, not every one. The table records 95,000 to 150,000 clones, roughly 76% of them present only once. To note about this clone: The antigen is undetermined.

The source of this sequence is a woman between 50 and 59 years old in good health and CMV-seronegative. Sample: PBMCs.

CDR3 nucleotides: TGCGCCAGCAGCCAAGATAGTTTCGAGGACAGGTACTTC. This codes for CASSQDSFEDRYF. This rearrangement joins TRBV4-3 to TRBJ2-7, with D possibly being TRBD1 (6 bases). The CDR3 is 13 residues long. V was pared by 0 bases and J by 12 bases, with 15 bases between. CDR1 and CDR2 from the germline V gene are LGHNA and YSLEER.